These T cell receptor beta chains were read from a single sample in a study of T cells after yellow fever vaccination. MiXCR was run by TCRdb on the 5' RACE reads, yielding one entry per CDR3 protein. This sample has 300,000 to 400,000 distinct CDR3 sequences, with approximately 4% found just once. The source material was PBMCs, sampled 5 days after the yellow fever booster vaccination. The receptors come from a young man who received the YFV17D yellow fever vaccine. The CDR3 runs from the conserved cysteine through the conserved F or W. The order of the fields is J gene, D gene, V gene, clone size, CDR3 DNA, CDR3 protein. D genes are given only for firm matches. The listing skips clone size in some rows; elsewhere it reads once, few, many or a size class.

J: TRBJ2-5
D: NA
V: TRBV21-1
size: NA
DNA: TGTGCCAGCAGCCCCAAAGACGAGGTGCAAGAGACCCAGTACTTC
CDR3: CASSPKDEVQETQYF

J: TRBJ1-2
D: NA
V: TRBV27
size: few
DNA: TGTGCCAGCGCTCCTCACGGGTTGGGCTATGGCTACACCTTC
CDR3: CASAPHGLGYGYTF

J: TRBJ1-5
D: NA
V: TRBV5-1
size: NA
DNA: TGCGCCAGCAGCTTAAGGTCTCGCAATCAGCCCCAGCATTTT
CDR3: CASSLRSRNQPQHF

J: TRBJ2-5
D: TRBD2
V: TRBV20-1
size: many
DNA: TGCAGTGCCGAACTAGCGGGGGGGCCCCAGTACTTC
CDR3: CSAELAGGPQYF

J: TRBJ1-5
D: TRBD1
V: TRBV6-1
size: NA
DNA: TGTGCCAGCAGTACACAGGGGTGGCAGCCCCAGCATTTT
CDR3: CASSTQGWQPQHF

J: TRBJ1-2
D: TRBD1
V: TRBV24-1
size: NA
DNA: TGTGCCACCAGTGACCCCATGACAGGGGGCGCATCTGGCTACACCTTC
CDR3: CATSDPMTGGASGYTF

J: TRBJ1-2
D: NA
V: TRBV29-1
size: many
DNA: TGCAGCGTTGAGTTTTCGACCAGGAACTATGGCTACACCTTC
CDR3: CSVEFSTRNYGYTF

J: TRBJ1-1
D: NA
V: TRBV2
size: many
DNA: TGTGCCAGCAGTGACAGGCGGCCGTTGAACACTGAAGCTTTCTTT
CDR3: CASSDRRPLNTEAFF

J: TRBJ2-1
D: NA
V: TRBV3-1
size: few
DNA: TGTGCCAGCAGCCAAGATCCGGGGCTTTACAATGAGCAGTTCTTC
CDR3: CASSQDPGLYNEQFF

J: TRBJ2-5
D: TRBD2
V: TRBV30
size: NA
DNA: TGTGCCTGGAGTGTGGGGACTAGCAGCCAAGAGACCCAGTACTTC
CDR3: CAWSVGTSSQETQYF

J: TRBJ2-7
D: NA
V: TRBV5-6
size: few
DNA: TGTGCCAGCAGCTTATACAACTCCTACGAGCAGTACTTC
CDR3: CASSLYNSYEQYF

J: TRBJ2-3
D: TRBD2
V: TRBV20-1
size: NA
DNA: TGCAGTGCTAGACCCACTAGCGGGATTCCAGATACGCAGTATTTT
CDR3: CSARPTSGIPDTQYF

J: TRBJ1-2
D: NA
V: TRBV5-8
size: NA
DNA: TGTGCCAGCAGCTTGATCGGGGAATATGGCTACACCTTC
CDR3: CASSLIGEYGYTF

J: TRBJ2-3
D: NA
V: TRBV28
size: NA
DNA: TGTGCCAGCTACCGAACCAGGGGTGATACGCAGTATTTT
CDR3: CASYRTRGDTQYF

J: TRBJ2-5
D: TRBD2
V: TRBV14
size: many
DNA: TGTGCCAGCAGCCCCTTGAGAGCGGGGGGGTACGAGACCCAGTACTTC
CDR3: CASSPLRAGGYETQYF

J: TRBJ2-1
D: NA
V: TRBV29-1
size: many
DNA: TGCAGCGTTGAGTTATACGGGGGCCATACCAATGAGCAGTTCTTC
CDR3: CSVELYGGHTNEQFF

J: TRBJ2-1
D: TRBD1
V: TRBV6-5
size: NA
DNA: TGTGCCAGCAGTTACTCCCAGGGGGCTTACAATGAGAATTTCTTC
CDR3: CASSYSQGAYNENFF

J: TRBJ1-2
D: NA
V: TRBV10-3
size: few
DNA: TGTGCCATCACCGACCTCTCGAGGGCGGTTAACTATGGCTACACCTTC
CDR3: CAITDLSRAVNYGYTF

J: TRBJ1-6
D: NA
V: TRBV6-2/TRBV6-3
size: NA
DNA: TGTGCCAGCAGTTACAACGAACAGGGATGGGATTCACCCCTCCACTTT
CDR3: CASSYNEQGWDSPLHF

J: TRBJ2-2
D: NA
V: TRBV7-2
size: few
DNA: TGTGCCAGCAGCTTAGCACCGGGGGAGCTGTTTTTT
CDR3: CASSLAPGELFF

J: TRBJ1-2
D: NA
V: TRBV21-1
size: few
DNA: TGTGCCAGCAGCAAATCCCTCGGACGGTCTAACTATGGCTACACCTTC
CDR3: CASSKSLGRSNYGYTF

J: TRBJ1-2
D: NA
V: TRBV6-5
size: many
DNA: TGTGCCAGCAGCCATGGTCCTAACTATGGCTACACCTTC
CDR3: CASSHGPNYGYTF

J: TRBJ2-1
D: NA
V: TRBV4-1
size: few
DNA: TGCGCCAGCAGCCAAGATGAGGACAGAGAACTTTGGAATGAGCAGTTCTTC
CDR3: CASSQDEDRELWNEQFF

J: TRBJ2-5
D: NA
V: TRBV5-1
size: NA
DNA: TGCGCCAGCAGCTACATCCCCGGAGGGGCAGAGACCCAGTACTTC
CDR3: CASSYIPGGAETQYF

J: TRBJ2-3
D: NA
V: TRBV4-1
size: few
DNA: TGCGCCAGCAGCCAAGAAGGACCCACAGATACGCAGTATTTT
CDR3: CASSQEGPTDTQYF

J: TRBJ1-3
D: NA
V: TRBV5-1
size: many
DNA: TGCGCCAGCAGCTTGGCCGGCATCCCCTCTGGAAACACCATATATTTT
CDR3: CASSLAGIPSGNTIYF

J: TRBJ2-5
D: TRBD1
V: TRBV5-1
size: few
DNA: TGCGCCAGCAGCGTACAGGGGGAAGGAGAGACCCAGTACTTC
CDR3: CASSVQGEGETQYF

J: TRBJ2-7
D: NA
V: TRBV5-4
size: few
DNA: TGTGCCAGCAGCTACCCTTCTGGGTACGAGCAGTACTTC
CDR3: CASSYPSGYEQYF

J: TRBJ1-1
D: TRBD1
V: TRBV5-5
size: NA
DNA: TGTGCCAGCAGCCACCATACGGGGACAGAGATGATGAACACTGAAGCTTTCTTT
CDR3: CASSHHTGTEMMNTEAFF

J: TRBJ2-1
D: TRBD2
V: TRBV20-1
size: NA
DNA: TGCAGTGCTGGTAGACTAGCGGGGGGCCACAATGAGCAGTTCTTC
CDR3: CSAGRLAGGHNEQFF

J: TRBJ2-1
D: TRBD1
V: TRBV12-3/TRBV12-4
size: NA
DNA: TGTGCCAGCAGTTGGACAGGGAACAATGAGCAGTTCTTC
CDR3: CASSWTGNNEQFF

J: TRBJ2-4
D: TRBD2
V: TRBV5-1
size: NA
DNA: TGCGCCAGCAACTGGGGTTGGACTAGCGGGGGGAAAGACATTCAGTACTTC
CDR3: CASNWGWTSGGKDIQYF

J: TRBJ2-5
D: NA
V: TRBV11-3
size: NA
DNA: TGTGCCAGCAGACAAGACAGAGTCAAAGAGACCCAGTACTTC
CDR3: CASRQDRVKETQYF

J: TRBJ2-6
D: NA
V: TRBV4-3
size: NA
DNA: TGCGCCAGCAGTCCAAGTTATCGGCAGTTCGGGGCCAACGTCCTGACTTTC
CDR3: CASSPSYRQFGANVLTF

J: TRBJ2-1
D: NA
V: TRBV20-1
size: NA
DNA: TGCAGTGATTACCCTCTCGGAGGGCTTGGTGAGCAGTTCTTC
CDR3: CSDYPLGGLGEQFF

J: TRBJ1-1
D: NA
V: TRBV6-2/TRBV6-3
size: NA
DNA: TGTGCCAGCACTCCGGGGACTACTGAAGCTTTCTTT
CDR3: CASTPGTTEAFF

J: TRBJ1-4
D: NA
V: TRBV27
size: NA
DNA: TGTGCCAGCAGTGTTGCAGGGGCCAGGGGACTGTTTTTT
CDR3: CASSVAGARGLFF

J: TRBJ1-4
D: NA
V: TRBV20-1
size: few
DNA: TGCAGTGCCGCCCCGGGAGAAAAACTGTTTTTT
CDR3: CSAAPGEKLFF

J: TRBJ1-1
D: NA
V: TRBV20-1
size: few
DNA: TGCAGTGCTAGAAAAAGTGCCGGGGGAACTGAAGCTTTCTTT
CDR3: CSARKSAGGTEAFF

J: TRBJ2-3
D: TRBD1
V: TRBV18
size: many
DNA: TGTGCCAGCTTCGGACAGGGGGCTAGCACAGATACGCAGTATTTT
CDR3: CASFGQGASTDTQYF

J: TRBJ2-7
D: NA
V: TRBV6-1
size: few
DNA: TGTGCCAGCAGTGGGGGCAGCACCTACGAGCAGTACTTC
CDR3: CASSGGSTYEQYF

J: TRBJ2-5
D: TRBD2
V: TRBV6-5
size: many
DNA: TGTGCCAGCGGGGGACTAGCGGGGGGACAAGAGACCCAGTACTTC
CDR3: CASGGLAGGQETQYF

J: TRBJ1-1
D: NA
V: TRBV7-6
size: NA
DNA: TGTGCCAGCAGCTTAGGAGAGGGGAACACTGAAGCTTTCTTT
CDR3: CASSLGEGNTEAFF

J: TRBJ2-1
D: TRBD2
V: TRBV4-2
size: few
DNA: TGTGCCAGCAGCCAAGAGCTAGCGGGGCCCTACAATGAGCAGTTCTTC
CDR3: CASSQELAGPYNEQFF